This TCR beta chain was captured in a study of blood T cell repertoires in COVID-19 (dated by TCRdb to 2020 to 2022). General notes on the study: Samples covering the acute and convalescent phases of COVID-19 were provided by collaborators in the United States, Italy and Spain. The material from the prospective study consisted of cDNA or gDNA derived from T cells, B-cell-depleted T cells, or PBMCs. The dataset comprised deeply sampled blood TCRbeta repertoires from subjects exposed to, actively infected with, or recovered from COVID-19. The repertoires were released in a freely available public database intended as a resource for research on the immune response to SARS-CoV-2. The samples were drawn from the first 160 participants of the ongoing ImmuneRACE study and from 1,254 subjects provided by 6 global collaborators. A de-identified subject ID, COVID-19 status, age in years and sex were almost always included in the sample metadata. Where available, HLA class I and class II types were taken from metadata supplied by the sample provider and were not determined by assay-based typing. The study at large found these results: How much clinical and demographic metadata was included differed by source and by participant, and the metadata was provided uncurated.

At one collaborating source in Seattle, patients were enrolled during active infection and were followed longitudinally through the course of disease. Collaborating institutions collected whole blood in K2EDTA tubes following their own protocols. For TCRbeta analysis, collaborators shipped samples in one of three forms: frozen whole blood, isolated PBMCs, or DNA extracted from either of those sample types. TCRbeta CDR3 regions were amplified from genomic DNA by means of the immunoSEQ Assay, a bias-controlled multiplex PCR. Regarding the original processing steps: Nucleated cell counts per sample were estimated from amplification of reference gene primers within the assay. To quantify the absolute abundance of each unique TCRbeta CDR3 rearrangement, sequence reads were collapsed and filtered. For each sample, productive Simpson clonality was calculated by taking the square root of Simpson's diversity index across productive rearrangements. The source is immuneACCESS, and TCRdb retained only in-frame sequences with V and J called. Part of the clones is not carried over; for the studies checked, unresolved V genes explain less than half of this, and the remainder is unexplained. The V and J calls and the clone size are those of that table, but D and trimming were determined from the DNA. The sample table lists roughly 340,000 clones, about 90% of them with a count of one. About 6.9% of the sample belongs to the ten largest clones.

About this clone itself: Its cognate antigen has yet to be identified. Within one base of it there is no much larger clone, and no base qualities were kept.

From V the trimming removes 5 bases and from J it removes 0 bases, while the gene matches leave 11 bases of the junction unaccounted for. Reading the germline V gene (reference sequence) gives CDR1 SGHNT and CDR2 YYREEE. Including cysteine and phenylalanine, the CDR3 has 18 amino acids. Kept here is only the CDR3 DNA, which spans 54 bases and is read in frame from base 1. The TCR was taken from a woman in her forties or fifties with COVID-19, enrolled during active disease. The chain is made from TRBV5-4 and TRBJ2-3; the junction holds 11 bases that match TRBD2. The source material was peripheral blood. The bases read TGTGCCAGCAGTCTAGCGGGAGGTTCAAGACCTAGCACAGATACGCAGTATTTT. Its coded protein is CASSLAGGSRPSTDTQYF.